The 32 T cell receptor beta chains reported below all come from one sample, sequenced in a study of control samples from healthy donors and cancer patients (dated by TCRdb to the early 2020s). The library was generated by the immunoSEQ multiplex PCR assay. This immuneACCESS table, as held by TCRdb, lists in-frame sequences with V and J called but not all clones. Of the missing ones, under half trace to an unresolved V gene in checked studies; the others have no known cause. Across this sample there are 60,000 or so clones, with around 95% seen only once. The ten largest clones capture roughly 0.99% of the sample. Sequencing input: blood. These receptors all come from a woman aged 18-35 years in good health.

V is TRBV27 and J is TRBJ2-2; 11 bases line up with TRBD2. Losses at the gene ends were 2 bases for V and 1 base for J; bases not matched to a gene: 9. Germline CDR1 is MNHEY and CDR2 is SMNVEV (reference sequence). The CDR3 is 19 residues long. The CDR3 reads CASSLVASGGLMNTGELFF. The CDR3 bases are TGTGCCAGCAGTTTAGTTGCTAGCGGGGGGCTAATGAACACCGGGGAGCTGTTTTTT.

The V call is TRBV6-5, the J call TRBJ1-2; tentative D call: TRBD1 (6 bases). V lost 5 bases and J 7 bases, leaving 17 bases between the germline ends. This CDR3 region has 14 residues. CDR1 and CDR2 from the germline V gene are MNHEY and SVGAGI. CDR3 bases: TGTGCCAGCAGTACCCTAGGGGGGGCGATTGGCTACACCTTC. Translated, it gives CASSTLGGAIGYTF.

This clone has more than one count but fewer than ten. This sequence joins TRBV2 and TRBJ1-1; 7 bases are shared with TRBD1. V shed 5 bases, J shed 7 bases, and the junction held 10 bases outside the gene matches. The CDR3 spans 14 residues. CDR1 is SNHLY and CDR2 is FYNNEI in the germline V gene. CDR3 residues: CASSQQGMGVEAFF. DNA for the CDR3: TGTGCCAGCAGTCAACAGGGGATGGGGGTTGAAGCTTTCTTT.

CDR3 sequence (DNA): TGTGCCAGCAGTTCGGGGGGAGGAGGTTTCTACGAGCAGTACTTC. Protein product: CASSSGGGGFYEQYF. V is TRBV28 and J is TRBJ2-7; TRBD2 agrees at 7 bases. J gave up 3 bases and V 4 bases, and 9 bases lay outside the gene matches. The CDR3 spans 15 residues. Germline V lookup: CDR1 MDHEN, CDR2 SYDVKM.

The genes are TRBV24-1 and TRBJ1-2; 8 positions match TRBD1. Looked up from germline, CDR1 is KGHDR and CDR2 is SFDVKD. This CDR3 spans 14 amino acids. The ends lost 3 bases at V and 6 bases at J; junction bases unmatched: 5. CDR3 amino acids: CATSDPWTGHGYTF. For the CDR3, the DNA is TGTGCCACCAGTGATCCGTGGACAGGGCATGGCTACACCTTC.

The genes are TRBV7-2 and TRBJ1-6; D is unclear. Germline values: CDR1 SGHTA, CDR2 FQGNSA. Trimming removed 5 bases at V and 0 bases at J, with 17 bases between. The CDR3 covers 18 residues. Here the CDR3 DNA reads TGTGCCAGCAGCGACCTAAAAACGAAGGGCTCCTATAATTCACCCCTCCACTTT. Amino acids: CASSDLKTKGSYNSPLHF.

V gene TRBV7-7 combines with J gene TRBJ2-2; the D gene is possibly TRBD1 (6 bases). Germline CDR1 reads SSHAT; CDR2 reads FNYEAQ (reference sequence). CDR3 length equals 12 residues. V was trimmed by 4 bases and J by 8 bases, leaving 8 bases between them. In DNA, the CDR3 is TGTGCCAGCAGCTCCGACAGGGGGGAGCTGTTTTTT. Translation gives CASSSDRGELFF. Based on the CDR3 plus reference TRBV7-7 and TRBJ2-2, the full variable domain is GAGVSQSPRYKVTKRGQDVTLRCDPISSHATLYWYQQALGQGPEFLTYFNYEAQPDKSGLPSDRFSAERPEGSISTLTIQRTEQRDSAMYRCASSSDRGELFFGEGSRLTVL.

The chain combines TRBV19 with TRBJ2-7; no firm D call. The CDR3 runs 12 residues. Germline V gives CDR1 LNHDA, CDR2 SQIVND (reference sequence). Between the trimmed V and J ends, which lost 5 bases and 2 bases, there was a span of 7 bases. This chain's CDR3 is CASSSPPYEQYF. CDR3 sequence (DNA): TGTGCCAGTAGTTCCCCCCCCTACGAGCAGTACTTC. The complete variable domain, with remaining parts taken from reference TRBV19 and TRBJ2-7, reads DGGITQSPKYLFRKEGQNVTLSCEQNLNHDAMYWYRQDPGQGLRLIYYSQIVNDFQKGDIAEGYSVSREKKESFPLTVTSAQKNPTAFYLCASSSPPYEQYFGPGTRLTVT.

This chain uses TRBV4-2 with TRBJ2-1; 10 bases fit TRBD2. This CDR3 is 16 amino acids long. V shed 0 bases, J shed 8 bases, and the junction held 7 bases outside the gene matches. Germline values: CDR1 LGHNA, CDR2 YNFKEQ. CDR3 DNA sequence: TGTGCCAGCAGCCAAGATGAGTCTAGCGGGGGCTATGAGCAGTTCTTC. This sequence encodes CASSQDESSGGYEQFF.

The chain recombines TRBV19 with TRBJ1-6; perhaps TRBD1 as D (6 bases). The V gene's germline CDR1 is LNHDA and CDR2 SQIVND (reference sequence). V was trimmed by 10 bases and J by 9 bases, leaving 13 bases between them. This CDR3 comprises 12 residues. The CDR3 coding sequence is TGTGCCATTTCGGACAGCGGTTCACCCCTCCACTTT. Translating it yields CAISDSGSPLHF.

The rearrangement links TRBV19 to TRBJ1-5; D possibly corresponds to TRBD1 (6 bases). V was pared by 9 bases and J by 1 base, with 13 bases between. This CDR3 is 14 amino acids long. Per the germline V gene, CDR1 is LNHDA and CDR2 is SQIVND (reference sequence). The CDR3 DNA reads TGTGCCAGCGAACAGGGTTTAAGCAATCAGCCCCAGCATTTT. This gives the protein CASEQGLSNQPQHF.

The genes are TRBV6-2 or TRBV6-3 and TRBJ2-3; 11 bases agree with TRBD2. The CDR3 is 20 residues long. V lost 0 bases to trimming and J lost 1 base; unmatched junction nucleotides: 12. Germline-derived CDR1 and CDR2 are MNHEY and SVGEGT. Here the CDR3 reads CASSYSGVGTSGARTDTQYF. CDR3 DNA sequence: TGTGCCAGCAGTTACTCCGGAGTGGGGACTAGCGGCGCCCGCACAGATACGCAGTATTTT.

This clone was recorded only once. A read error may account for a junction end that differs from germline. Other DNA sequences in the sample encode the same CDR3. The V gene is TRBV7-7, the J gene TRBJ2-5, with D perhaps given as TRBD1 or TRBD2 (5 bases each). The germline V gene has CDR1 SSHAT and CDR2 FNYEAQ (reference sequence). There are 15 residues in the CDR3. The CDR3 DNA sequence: TGTGCTAGCAGCTTATCCGGGACCCTTAAAGAGACCCAGTACTTC. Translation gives CASSLSGTLKETQYF.

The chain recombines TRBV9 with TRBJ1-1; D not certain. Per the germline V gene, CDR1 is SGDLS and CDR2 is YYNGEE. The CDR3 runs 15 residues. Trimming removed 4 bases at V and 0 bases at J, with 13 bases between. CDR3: CASSPSGVMNTEAFF. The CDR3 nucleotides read TGTGCCAGCAGCCCGAGCGGGGTCATGAACACTGAAGCTTTCTTT.

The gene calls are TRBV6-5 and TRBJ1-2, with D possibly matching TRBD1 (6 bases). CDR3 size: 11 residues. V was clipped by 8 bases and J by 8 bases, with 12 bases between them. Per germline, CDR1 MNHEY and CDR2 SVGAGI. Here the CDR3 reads CASGTGSGYTF. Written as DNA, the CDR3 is TGTGCCAGCGGCACAGGGTCCGGCTACACCTTC.

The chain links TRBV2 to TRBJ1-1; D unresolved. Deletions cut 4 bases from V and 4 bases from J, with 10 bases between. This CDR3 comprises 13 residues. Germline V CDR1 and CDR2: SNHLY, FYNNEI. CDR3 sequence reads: CASSGIIPTEAFF. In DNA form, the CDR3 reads TGTGCCAGCAGTGGAATTATTCCCACTGAAGCTTTCTTT. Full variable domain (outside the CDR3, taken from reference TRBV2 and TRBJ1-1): EPEVTQTPSHQVTQMGQEVILRCVPISNHLYFYWYRQILGQKVEFLVSFYNNEISEKSEIFDDQFSVERPDGSNFTLKIRSTKLEDSAMYFCASSGIIPTEAFFGQGTRLTVV.

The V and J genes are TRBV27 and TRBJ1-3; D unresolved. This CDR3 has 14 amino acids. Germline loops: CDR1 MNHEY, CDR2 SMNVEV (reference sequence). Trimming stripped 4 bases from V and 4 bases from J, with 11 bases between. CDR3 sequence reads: CASSSFLRGNTIYF. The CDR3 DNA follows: TGTGCCAGCAGTTCCTTCCTGCGGGGAAACACCATATATTTT.

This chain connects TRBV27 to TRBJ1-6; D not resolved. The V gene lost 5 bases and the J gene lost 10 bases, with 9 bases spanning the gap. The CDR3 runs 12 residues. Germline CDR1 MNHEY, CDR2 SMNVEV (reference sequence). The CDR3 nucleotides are TGTGCCAGCAGTGAAGGAGGATCACCCCTCCACTTT. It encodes CASSEGGSPLHF.

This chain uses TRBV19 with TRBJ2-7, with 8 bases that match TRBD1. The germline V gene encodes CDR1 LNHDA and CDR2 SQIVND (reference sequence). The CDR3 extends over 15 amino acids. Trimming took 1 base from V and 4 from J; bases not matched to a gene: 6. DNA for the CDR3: TGTGCCAGTAGTATAGGGTCAGGGGGCGCGTACGAGCAGTACTTC. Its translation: CASSIGSGGAYEQYF.

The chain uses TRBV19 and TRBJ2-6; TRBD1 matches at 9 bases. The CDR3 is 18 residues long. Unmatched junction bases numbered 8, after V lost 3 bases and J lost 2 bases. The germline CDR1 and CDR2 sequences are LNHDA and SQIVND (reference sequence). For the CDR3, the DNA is TGTGCCAGTAGTATTTGGGGACAGGGTGATCCTGGGGCCAACGTCCTGACTTTC. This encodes CASSIWGQGDPGANVLTF.

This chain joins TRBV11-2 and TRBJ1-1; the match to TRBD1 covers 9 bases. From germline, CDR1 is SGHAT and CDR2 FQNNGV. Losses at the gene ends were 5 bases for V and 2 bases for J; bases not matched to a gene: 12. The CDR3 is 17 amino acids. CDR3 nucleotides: TGTGCCAGCAGCCCGAGAACCGGGACAGGGTCAAACACTGAAGCTTTCTTT. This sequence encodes CASSPRTGTGSNTEAFF.

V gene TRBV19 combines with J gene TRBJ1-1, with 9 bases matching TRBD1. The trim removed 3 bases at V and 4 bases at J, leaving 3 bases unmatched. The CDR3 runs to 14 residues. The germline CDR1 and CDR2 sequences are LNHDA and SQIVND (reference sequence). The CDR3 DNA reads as TGTGCCAGTAGTATCAACAGGGGGCCCACTGAAGCTTTCTTT. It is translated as CASSINRGPTEAFF.

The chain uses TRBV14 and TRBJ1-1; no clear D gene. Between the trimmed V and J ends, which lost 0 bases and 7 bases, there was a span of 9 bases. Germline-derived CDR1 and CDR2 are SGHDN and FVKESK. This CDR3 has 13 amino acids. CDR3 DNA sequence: TGTGCCAGCAGCCAAGATCTCCGGGGTGAAGCTTTCTTT. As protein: CASSQDLRGEAFF.

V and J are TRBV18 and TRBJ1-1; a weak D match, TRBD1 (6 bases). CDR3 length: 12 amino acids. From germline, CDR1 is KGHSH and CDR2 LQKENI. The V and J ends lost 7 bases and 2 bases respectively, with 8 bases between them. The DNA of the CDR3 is TGTGCCAGCTTCAGGGGAAACACTGAAGCTTTCTTT. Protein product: CASFRGNTEAFF.

CDR3: CASSLEAGPTNNEQFF. DNA for the CDR3: TGTGCCAGCAGCTTAGAGGCAGGTCCTACTAACAATGAGCAGTTCTTC. The chain has TRBV7-6 and TRBJ2-1; D remains ambiguous. CDR1 SGHVS and CDR2 FNYEAQ come from the germline V gene. Trimming cost V 1 base and J 5 bases, with 15 bases left between them. The CDR3 spans 16 residues. Full variable domain (outside the CDR3, taken from reference TRBV7-6 and TRBJ2-1): GAGVSQSPRYKVTKRGQDVALRCDPISGHVSLYWYRQALGQGPEFLTYFNYEAQQDKSGLPNDRFSAERPEGSISTLTIQRTEQRDSAMYRCASSLEAGPTNNEQFFGPGTRLTVL.

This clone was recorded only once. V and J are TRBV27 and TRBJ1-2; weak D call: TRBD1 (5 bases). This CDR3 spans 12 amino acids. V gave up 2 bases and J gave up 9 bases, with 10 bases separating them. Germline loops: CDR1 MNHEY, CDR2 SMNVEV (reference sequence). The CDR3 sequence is CASSLGGTRYTF. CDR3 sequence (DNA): TGTGCCAGCAGTTTAGGGGGTACGCGCTACACCTTC.

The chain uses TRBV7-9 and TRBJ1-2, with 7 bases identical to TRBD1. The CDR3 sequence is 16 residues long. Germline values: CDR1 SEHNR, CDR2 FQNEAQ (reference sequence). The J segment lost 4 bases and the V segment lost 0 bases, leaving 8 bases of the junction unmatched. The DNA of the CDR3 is TGTGCCAGCAGCTTAGCCGGGACAGAAAATTCCTATGGCTACACCTTC. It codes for CASSLAGTENSYGYTF.

The chain's CDR3 is CASSLEFGKGEKLFF. The CDR3 bases are TGCGCCAGCAGCCTGGAATTCGGGAAGGGTGAAAAACTGTTTTTT. V is TRBV5-1 and J is TRBJ1-4; no definite D call. This CDR3 has 15 residues. CDR1 and CDR2 from the germline V gene are SGHRS and YFSETQ. The ends were cut back, 4 bases at V and 7 bases at J, with 17 bases in the middle.

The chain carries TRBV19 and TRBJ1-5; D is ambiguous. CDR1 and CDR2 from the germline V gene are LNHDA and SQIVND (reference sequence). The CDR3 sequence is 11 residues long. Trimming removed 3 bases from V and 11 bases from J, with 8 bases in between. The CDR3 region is CASSIVSAQHF. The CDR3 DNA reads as TGTGCCAGTAGTATCGTCAGTGCCCAGCATTTT.

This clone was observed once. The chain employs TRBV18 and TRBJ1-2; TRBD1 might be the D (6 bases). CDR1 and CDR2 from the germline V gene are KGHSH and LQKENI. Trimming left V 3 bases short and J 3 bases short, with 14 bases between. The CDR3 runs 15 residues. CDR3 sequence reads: CASSPRQVLDYGYTF. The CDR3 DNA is TGTGCCAGCTCACCCCGACAGGTGTTGGACTATGGCTACACCTTC.

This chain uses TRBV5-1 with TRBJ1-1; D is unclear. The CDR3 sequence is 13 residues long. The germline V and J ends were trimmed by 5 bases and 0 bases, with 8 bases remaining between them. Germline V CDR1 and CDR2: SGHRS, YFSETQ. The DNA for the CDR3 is TGCGCCAGCAGAGGACGGCTGAACACTGAAGCTTTCTTT. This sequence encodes CASRGRLNTEAFF.

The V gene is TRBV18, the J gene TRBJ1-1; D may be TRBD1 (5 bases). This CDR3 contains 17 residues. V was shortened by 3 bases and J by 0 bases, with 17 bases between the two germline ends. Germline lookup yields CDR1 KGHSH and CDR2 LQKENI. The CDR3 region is CASSPSVLGTVNTEAFF. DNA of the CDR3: TGTGCCAGCTCACCTTCGGTCCTCGGGACGGTGAACACTGAAGCTTTCTTT.